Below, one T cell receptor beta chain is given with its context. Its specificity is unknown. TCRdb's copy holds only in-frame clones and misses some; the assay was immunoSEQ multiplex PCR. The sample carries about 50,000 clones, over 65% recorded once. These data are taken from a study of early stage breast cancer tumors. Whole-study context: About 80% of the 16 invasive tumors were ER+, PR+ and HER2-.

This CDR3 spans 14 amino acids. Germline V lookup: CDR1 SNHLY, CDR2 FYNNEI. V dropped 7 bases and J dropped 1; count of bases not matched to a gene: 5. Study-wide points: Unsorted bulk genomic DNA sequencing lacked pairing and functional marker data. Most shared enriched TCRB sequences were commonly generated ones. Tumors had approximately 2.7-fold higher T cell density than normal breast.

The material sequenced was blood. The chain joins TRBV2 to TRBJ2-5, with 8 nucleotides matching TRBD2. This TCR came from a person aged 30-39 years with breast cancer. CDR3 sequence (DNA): TGTGCCAGCACGGGGGGGAGGGTCCAAGAGACCCAGTACTTC. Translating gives CASTGGRVQETQYF.